The 10 T cell receptor beta chains presented below share a single source sample, sequenced in a study of T cell responses to AZD1222 COVID-19 vaccine (dated by TCRdb to the early 2020s). The library was obtained by the immunoSEQ multiplex PCR assay. Here the immuneACCESS table is served through TCRdb, limited to in-frame sequences with V and J called. Missing clones are a known gap in these copies; in checked studies unresolved V genes cover under half, and the rest lacks a known reason. This sample has approximately 180,000 clones in its table, and more than 80% of those were observed once. Together, the top ten hold 3.6% of the sample. According to the study, the label for this sample's time point signals: about 28 days (+/-7) after the second vaccine dose. Interpreted using the paper, the treatment or condition label stands for: meningococcal conjugate vaccine given as trial control. The specimen comprised peripheral blood, sampled 28 days after the second dose of the MenACWY control vaccine. These receptors were taken from an adult who received the MenACWY meningococcal vaccine as a control.

This chain joins TRBV9 and TRBJ1-1, with no clear D. V was trimmed by 0 bases and J by 1 base, leaving 7 bases between them. This CDR3 has 14 amino acids. Germline V CDR1 and CDR2: SGDLS, YYNGEE. The CDR3 DNA follows: TGTGCCAGCAGCGTAGTCGCAGAGAACACTGAAGCTTTCTTT. As protein: CASSVVAENTEAFF. Together with reference TRBV9 and TRBJ1-1, the CDR3 gives the full variable domain: DSGVTQTPKHLITATGQRVTLRCSPRSGDLSVYWYQQSLDQGLQFLIQYYNGEERAKGNILERFSAQQFPDLHSELNLSSLELGDSALYFCASSVVAENTEAFFGQGTRLTVV.

This clone has more than one count but fewer than ten. The V and J genes are TRBV12-3 or TRBV12-4 and TRBJ1-1; 7 bases align to TRBD1. This CDR3 comprises 13 residues. V dropped 3 bases and J dropped 10; count of bases not matched to a gene: 8. DNA for the CDR3: TGTGCCAGCAGTTTTTTACAGGGGACGGTAGCTTTCTTT. This translates into CASSFLQGTVAFF.

In its sample, this clone was seen once. This rearrangement joins TRBV21-1 to TRBJ2-7; the table gives TRBD2 as D, unverified against the DNA. TRBV21-1 is assigned pseudogene status. The CDR3 runs to 16 residues. Written as DNA, the CDR3 is TGTGCCAGCAGCACCCCGGGACTAGCGGGAGTTTATGAGCAGTACTTC. Translation gives CASSTPGLAGVYEQYF.

The V gene is TRBV19, the J gene TRBJ1-5; the D is unclear. Germline CDR1 LNHDA, CDR2 SQIVND (reference sequence). V lost 2 bases, J lost 3 bases, and 5 bases lay in between. The CDR3 covers 13 residues. The CDR3 bases are TGTGCCAGTAGTATAATGCTCAATCAGCCCCAGCATTTT. Amino acids: CASSIMLNQPQHF.

The chain uses TRBV6-1 and TRBJ1-6; D not certain. CDR1 MNHNS and CDR2 SASEGT come from the germline V gene. Trimming removed 1 base from V and 8 bases from J, with 9 bases in between. The CDR3 totals 14 residues. This chain's CDR3 is CASSEGRDHSPLHF. Written as DNA, the CDR3 is TGTGCCAGCAGTGAAGGCAGAGACCATTCACCCCTCCACTTT.

The chain carries TRBV7-2 and TRBJ1-4, with D hard to call. The CDR3 contains 15 residues. The V gene's germline CDR1 is SGHTA and CDR2 FQGNSA. Deletions cut 0 bases from V and 2 bases from J, with 7 bases between. CDR3 region: CASSLARATNEKLFF. The CDR3 DNA reads as TGTGCCAGCAGCTTAGCGAGGGCTACTAATGAAAAACTGTTTTTT.

The chain has TRBV5-5 and TRBJ2-1; no clear D. The CDR3 consists of 12 residues. In germline, CDR1 is SGHKS, CDR2 YYEKEE (reference sequence). Trimming took 1 base from V and 3 from J, leaving 2 bases between them. The CDR3: CASSLSYNEQFF. The DNA of the CDR3 is TGTGCCAGCAGCTTGAGCTACAATGAGCAGTTCTTC.

V is TRBV6-5 and J is TRBJ2-7; 7 positions agree with TRBD1. This CDR3 has 14 residues. V lost 6 bases to trimming and J lost 2 bases; unmatched junction nucleotides: 7. CDR1 is MNHEY and CDR2 is SVGAGI in the germline V gene. The CDR3 loop is CASSRIGGPYEQYF. The CDR3, as DNA: TGTGCCAGCAGCCGGATAGGGGGCCCCTACGAGCAGTACTTC.

This clone was seen a handful of times. The chain combines TRBV27 with TRBJ2-6, with D uncertain. In germline, CDR1 is MNHEY, CDR2 SMNVEV (reference sequence). The V end lost 3 bases, the J end lost 0 bases, and 3 bases lay between the germline ends. This CDR3 is 14 amino acids long. The CDR3: CASSFLSGANVLTF. The CDR3 region has the DNA TGTGCCAGCAGTTTTCTCTCTGGGGCCAACGTCCTGACTTTC.

The V call is TRBV6-1, the J call TRBJ1-3; no firm D call. CDR1 is MNHNS and CDR2 is SASEGT in the germline V gene. This CDR3 is 14 amino acids long. Trimming took 2 bases from V and 4 from J, leaving 9 bases between them. CDR3 protein: CASSELDRGNTIYF. CDR3 coding DNA: TGTGCCAGCAGTGAATTGGACCGCGGAAACACCATATATTTT.